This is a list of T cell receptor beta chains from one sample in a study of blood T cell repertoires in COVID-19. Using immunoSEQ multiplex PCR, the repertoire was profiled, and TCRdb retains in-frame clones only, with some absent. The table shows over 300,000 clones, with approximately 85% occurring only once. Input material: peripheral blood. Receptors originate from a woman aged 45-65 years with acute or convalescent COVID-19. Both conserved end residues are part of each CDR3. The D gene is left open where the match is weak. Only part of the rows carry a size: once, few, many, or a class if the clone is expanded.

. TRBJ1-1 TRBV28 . CASYRGTTEAFF TGTGCCAGCTACCGAGGAACCACTGAAGCTTTCTTT
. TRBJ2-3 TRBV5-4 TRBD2 CASSLVLAGGDTQYF TGTGCCAGCAGCTTGGTACTAGCGGGAGGAGATACGCAGTATTTT
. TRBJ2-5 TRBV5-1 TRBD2 CASAPTSGRSETQYF TGCGCCAGCGCCCCGACTAGCGGGAGGTCAGAGACCCAGTACTTC
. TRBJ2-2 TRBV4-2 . CASSHLQGQAGELFF TGTGCCAGCAGCCACCTCCAGGGCCAGGCCGGGGAGCTGTTTTTT
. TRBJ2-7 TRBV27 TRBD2 CASSSRGGGRAYEQYF TGTGCCAGCAGTTCCCGTGGCGGGGGGAGAGCCTACGAGCAGTACTTC
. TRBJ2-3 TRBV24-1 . CATSEGTSTDTQYF TGTGCCACCAGTGAAGGGACTAGCACAGATACGCAGTATTTT
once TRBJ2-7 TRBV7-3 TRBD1 CASSLEGTAAYEQYF TGTGCCAGCAGCTTGGAAGGGACAGCAGCCTACGAGCAGTACTTC
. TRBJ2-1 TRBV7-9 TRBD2 CASSLVGTSGREQFF TGTGCCAGCAGCTTAGTTGGGACTAGCGGGAGGGAGCAGTTCTTC
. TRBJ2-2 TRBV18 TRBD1 CASSQTGVTGELFF TGTGCCAGCTCGCAGACAGGGGTCACCGGGGAGCTGTTTTTT
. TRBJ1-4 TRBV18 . CASSPEGANNEKLFF TGTGCCAGCTCACCGGAAGGGGCCAATAATGAAAAACTGTTTTTT
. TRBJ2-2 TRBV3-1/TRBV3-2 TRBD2 CASSQGGLAANTGELFF TGTGCCAGCAGCCAAGGGGGACTAGCAGCGAACACCGGGGAGCTGTTTTTT
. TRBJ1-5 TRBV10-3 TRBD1 CATWDRNSNQPQHF TGTGCCACCTGGGACAGAAATTCAAATCAGCCCCAGCATTTT
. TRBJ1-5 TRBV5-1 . CASSLVGGVDQPQHF TGCGCCAGCAGCTTGGTTGGGGGCGTAGATCAGCCCCAGCATTTT
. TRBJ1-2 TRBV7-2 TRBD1 CASSSQSTGVEGYTF TGTGCCAGCAGCTCCCAGTCGACAGGGGTGGAGGGCTACACCTTC
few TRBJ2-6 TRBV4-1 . CASSQYVLYSGANVLTF TGCGCCAGCAGCCAATACGTCCTATACTCTGGGGCCAACGTCCTGACTTTC
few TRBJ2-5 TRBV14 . CASSQGLGGAQYF TGTGCCAGCAGCCAAGGACTGGGAGGTGCCCAGTACTTC
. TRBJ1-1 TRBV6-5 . CASSTRRDTEAFF TGTGCCAGCAGTACCCGGAGGGACACTGAAGCTTTCTTT
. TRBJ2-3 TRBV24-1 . CATSLGGVEADTQYF TGTGCCACCAGTCTCGGAGGGGTAGAGGCAGATACGCAGTATTTT
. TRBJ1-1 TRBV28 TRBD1 CASSFTGGSFDEAFF TGTGCCAGCAGTTTCACAGGGGGCTCCTTTGATGAAGCTTTCTTT
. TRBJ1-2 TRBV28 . CASSGGNYGYTF TGTGCCAGCAGTGGGGGGAACTATGGCTACACCTTC
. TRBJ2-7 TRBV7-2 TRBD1 CASSLTGQVSEQYF TGTGCCAGCAGCTTGACGGGACAGGTTTCCGAGCAGTACTTC
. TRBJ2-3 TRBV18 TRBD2 CASSPGTTLGGTDTQYF TGTGCCAGCTCACCAGGGACTACCCTCGGGGGCACAGATACGCAGTATTTT